The 21 T cell receptor beta chains in this list originate from one sample, sequenced in a study of blood T cell repertoires in COVID-19. The protocol was immunoSEQ multiplex PCR, while the TCRdb copy is restricted to in-frame clones and leaves out a portion. The sample carries around 270,000 clones, approximately 86% recorded once. Sequenced material: peripheral blood. The receptors were gathered from a woman in her sixties with COVID-19, enrolled during active disease.

CDR3 amino acids: CASSRRQGWNTEAFF. The CDR3 bases are TGTGCCAGCAGCCGTAGACAGGGTTGGAACACTGAAGCTTTCTTT. V is TRBV7-2 and J is TRBJ1-1; 7 bases are a match to TRBD1. Germline CDR1 is SGHTA and CDR2 is FQGNSA. The CDR3 runs to 15 residues. The J segment lost 1 base and the V segment lost 5 bases, leaving 7 bases of the junction unmatched.

The chain is built from TRBV25-1 and TRBJ1-1; 8 nucleotides match TRBD1. Germline V CDR1 and CDR2: MGHDK, SYGVNS. V was pared by 7 bases and J by 1 base, with 2 bases of the junction left unmatched. The length of the CDR3 is 13 residues. The CDR3 here is CASKDRENTEAFF. The CDR3, as DNA: TGTGCCAGCAAGGACAGGGAGAACACTGAAGCTTTCTTT. Combining the CDR3 with reference TRBV25-1 and TRBJ1-1 gives the whole variable domain EADIYQTPRYLVIGTGKKITLECSQTMGHDKMYWYQQDPGMELHLIHYSYGVNSTEKGDLSSESTVSRIRTEHFPLTLESARPSHTSQYLCASKDRENTEAFFGQGTRLTVV.

The J gene is TRBJ2-1, the V gene TRBV19; the match to TRBD2 covers 8 bases. CDR1 LNHDA and CDR2 SQIVND come from the germline V gene (reference sequence). After removal of 5 bases from V and 0 bases from J, the junction contained 9 bases not matched to a gene. CDR3 length: 17 residues. DNA for the CDR3: TGTGCCAGTAGTTCCGCCGGAGCGGGAGCCTCCTACAATGAGCAGTTCTTC. The encoded protein is CASSSAGAGASYNEQFF.

The chain has TRBV29-1 and TRBJ1-3; 7 bases fit TRBD1. CDR1 and CDR2 from the germline V gene are SQVTM and ANQGSEA. After removal of 6 bases from V and 3 bases from J, the junction contained 2 bases not matched to a gene. The CDR3 is 12 residues long. CDR3 sequence: CSVRDSGNTIYF. DNA of the CDR3: TGCAGCGTGAGGGACAGTGGAAACACCATATATTTT.

This clone has just one count. The chain couples TRBV5-1 to TRBJ1-4; the match to TRBD1 covers 7 bases. The length of the CDR3 is 16 residues. Losses at the gene ends were 2 bases for V and 0 bases for J; bases not matched to a gene: 4. CDR1 and CDR2 (germline): SGHRS, YFSETQ. The chain's CDR3 is CASSFNRGSTNEKLFF. The CDR3 bases are TGCGCCAGCAGCTTTAACAGGGGATCAACTAATGAAAAACTGTTTTTT.

The chain links TRBV7-2 to TRBJ2-3, with 12 bases aligning to TRBD2. After removal of 4 bases from V and 5 bases from J, the junction contained 7 bases not matched to a gene. This CDR3 region has 16 residues. The germline V gene encodes CDR1 SGHTA and CDR2 FQGNSA. The CDR3 nucleotides are TGTGCCAGCAGCTCGAGACTAGCGGGAGCCCGAGATACGCAGTATTTT. Translation: CASSSRLAGARDTQYF.

This sequence joins TRBV28 and TRBJ1-6; 7 bases line up with TRBD1. In germline, CDR1 is MDHEN, CDR2 SYDVKM. J gave up 6 bases and V 6 bases, and 5 bases lay outside the gene matches. The CDR3 has 14 amino acids. CDR3 bases: TGTGCCAGCAGCCTACAGGGGATTAATTCACCCCTCCACTTT. Its translation is CASSLQGINSPLHF.

The chain recombines TRBV5-6 with TRBJ1-2; 10 bases match TRBD1. This CDR3 region has 15 residues. With V trimmed by 2 bases and J by 8 bases, 9 bases remained unmatched. Per germline, CDR1 SGHDT and CDR2 YYEEEE. The CDR3 loop reads CASSFSPTGGWGYTF. The CDR3 region has the DNA TGTGCCAGCAGCTTTTCCCCGACAGGGGGCTGGGGCTACACCTTC.

The V call is TRBV30, the J call TRBJ2-2; 8 nucleotides line up with TRBD2. CDR3 length equals 14 residues. The germline V gene has CDR1 GTSNPN and CDR2 SVGIG (reference sequence). With 5 bases clipped from V and 4 bases from J, the junction kept 6 bases outside the gene matches. CDR3 coding DNA: TGTGCCTGGGACTGGGCGGGAGGCACCGGGGAGCTGTTTTTT. Translation: CAWDWAGGTGELFF.

The chain employs TRBV6-1 and TRBJ1-5; D is unresolved. There are 14 residues in the CDR3. The ends were cut back, 3 bases at V and 2 bases at J, with 8 bases in the middle. Germline CDR1 reads MNHNS; CDR2 reads SASEGT. DNA for the CDR3: TGTGCCAGCAGTGATGAAGCGGGCAATCAGCCCCAGCATTTT. As protein: CASSDEAGNQPQHF.

The chain has TRBV7-3 and TRBJ2-7, with TRBD2 as a possible D gene (5 bases). Between the trimmed V and J ends, which lost 2 bases and 5 bases, there was a span of 16 bases. Germline V gives CDR1 SGHTA, CDR2 FQGTGA. The CDR3 sequence is 15 residues long. The chain's CDR3 is CASSLGHVARDEQYF. For the CDR3, the DNA is TGTGCCAGCAGCTTAGGGCACGTAGCGAGAGACGAGCAGTACTTC.

This CDR3 is CASSLLGQNQPQHF. CDR3 DNA: TGTGCCAGCAGTTTATTGGGACAGAATCAGCCCCAGCATTTT. This chain links TRBV27 with TRBJ1-5; 7 nucleotides align to TRBD1. With V trimmed by 1 base and J by 4 bases, 1 base remained unmatched. CDR1 is MNHEY and CDR2 is SMNVEV in the germline V gene (reference sequence). The CDR3 is made up of 14 amino acids.

This rearrangement joins TRBV11-3 to TRBJ2-1; 7 positions agree with TRBD2. CDR1 is SGHNT and CDR2 is YENEEA in the germline V gene. This CDR3 comprises 14 residues. V dropped 3 bases and J dropped 1; count of bases not matched to a gene: 0. In DNA form, the CDR3 reads TGTGCCAGCAGCTTGGGGGGGTCCTACAATGAGCAGTTCTTC. Its translation: CASSLGGSYNEQFF.

This chain links TRBV27 with TRBJ1-2; D unclear. The germline V gene has CDR1 MNHEY and CDR2 SMNVEV (reference sequence). The CDR3 loop spans 14 amino acids. V was shortened by 6 bases and J by 5 bases, with 16 bases between the two germline ends. This chain's CDR3 is CASSQGERRYGYTF. As DNA, the CDR3 is TGTGCCAGCAGCCAAGGAGAGAGGAGGTATGGCTACACCTTC.

This chain connects TRBV5-1 to TRBJ2-1, with a weak D call TRBD1 (6 bases). The ends were cut back, 2 bases at V and 0 bases at J, with 21 bases in the middle. Per the germline V gene, CDR1 is SGHRS and CDR2 is YFSETQ. This CDR3 has 19 amino acids. CDR3 DNA sequence: TGCGCCAGCAGCTTTCCGGGCAGGCAGGGGCTTAGCTCCTACAATGAGCAGTTCTTC. It translates to CASSFPGRQGLSSYNEQFF.

This clone was detected only a few times. Distinct nucleotide sequences in the sample also encode this CDR3. The CDR3 DNA is TGCGCCAGCAGCTCGACGGGCTCCTACGAGCAGTACTTC. It specifies CASSSTGSYEQYF. V and J are TRBV5-1 and TRBJ2-7; the D is unclear. This CDR3 spans 13 amino acids. Trimming took off 3 bases at V and 0 bases at J, with 7 bases between the two ends. CDR1 is SGHRS, CDR2 YFSETQ, per germline.

The chain couples TRBV30 to TRBJ1-5; 10 nucleotides agree with TRBD1. This CDR3 has 13 amino acids. V was pared by 3 bases and J by 7 bases, with 3 bases of the junction left unmatched. Germline V gives CDR1 GTSNPN, CDR2 SVGIG (reference sequence). The CDR3 protein is CAWRGTGEQPQHF. The CDR3 DNA reads as TGTGCCTGGAGAGGGACAGGGGAGCAGCCCCAGCATTTT.

This sequence joins TRBV7-3 and TRBJ2-1, with D uncertain. Germline V lookup: CDR1 SGHTA, CDR2 FQGTGA. The CDR3 consists of 12 residues. With 4 bases removed from V and 5 bases from J, the gap between germline ends came to 6 bases. This CDR3 is CASSSHNNEQFF. The CDR3 DNA is TGTGCCAGCAGCTCACATAACAATGAGCAGTTCTTC.

In its sample, this clone was seen once. The chain joins TRBV9 to TRBJ2-1, with TRBD2 matching over 8 bases. J gave up 7 bases and V 3 bases, and 12 bases lay outside the gene matches. The germline gives CDR1 SGDLS, CDR2 YYNGEE. The CDR3 totals 16 residues. The CDR3 loop is CASSETSGSPLNEQFF. For the CDR3, the DNA is TGTGCCAGCAGCGAGACGAGCGGGAGCCCCCTGAATGAGCAGTTCTTC. Filled out from reference TRBV9 and TRBJ2-1, the complete variable domain reads DSGVTQTPKHLITATGQRVTLRCSPRSGDLSVYWYQQSLDQGLQFLIQYYNGEERAKGNILERFSAQQFPDLHSELNLSSLELGDSALYFCASSETSGSPLNEQFFGPGTRLTVL.

V gene TRBV5-8 combines with J gene TRBJ1-3, with a possible D match to TRBD1 (5 bases). The CDR3 extends over 16 amino acids. Per germline, CDR1 SGHTS and CDR2 YDEGEE. V was pared by 4 bases and J by 0 bases, with 14 bases between. The CDR3 bases are TGTGCCAGCAGCATCGCGGCGGGGCGCTCTGGAAACACCATATATTTT. This translates into CASSIAAGRSGNTIYF.

V and J are TRBV28 and TRBJ2-1; TRBD1 is a possible D gene (6 bases). The CDR3 is 16 residues long. Germline CDR1 reads MDHEN; CDR2 reads SYDVKM. V was clipped by 7 bases and J by 3 bases, with 19 bases between them. Here the CDR3 reads CASNDYPGTNYNEQFF. The CDR3 DNA reads TGTGCCAGCAACGATTACCCCGGGACAAACTACAATGAGCAGTTCTTC. The whole variable domain, filled in from reference TRBV28 and TRBJ2-1, reads DVKVTQSSRYLVKRTGEKVFLECVQDMDHENMFWYRQDPGLGLRLIYFSYDVKMKEKGDIPEGYSVSREKKERFSLILESASTNQTSMYLCASNDYPGTNYNEQFFGPGTRLTVL.